This T cell receptor (beta chain) was sequenced during a study of shared clonotypes between healthy human individuals. Study background: The study used three CD4 naive, three CD4 memory, two CD8 naive and one CD8 memory plate per donor. Findings and caveats of the study: Four donors had 5% to 6% of their naive CD4 clonotypes in common. How much donors shared clonotypes was expected to be affected by sequencing depth.

This CDR3 contains 16 residues. CDR1 and CDR2 from the germline V gene are SGHAT and FQNNGV. J lost 0 bases, V lost 4 bases, and 6 bases had no gene match. This clone showed up just once. Its antigen is currently unknown. Sorted-subset replicate PCRs used about 180 ng DNA, some 31,000 T cell genomes. Data came from immunoSEQ multiplex PCR; TCRdb stores just in-frame clones and leaves some out. This table has a few hundred thousand clones, around 86% appearing once. The V gene is TRBV11-2, the J gene TRBJ2-3, with 8 positions matching TRBD2. The clonotype originates from a man younger than 30 in good health. Sequencing was done on a sample of memory CD8+ T cells sorted from blood. The subset denotes: CD45RO+ cells pooled with CCR7-negative TemRA cells. This CDR3 reads CASSSWASGSTDTQYF. For the CDR3, the DNA is TGTGCCAGCAGCTCGTGGGCTAGCGGGAGCACAGATACGCAGTATTTT. The whole variable domain, filled in from reference TRBV11-2 and TRBJ2-3, reads EAGVAQSPRYKIIEKRQSVAFWCNPISGHATLYWYQQILGQGPKLLIQFQNNGVVDDSQLPKDRFSAERLKGVDSTLKIQPAKLEDSAVYLCASSSWASGSTDTQYFGPGTRLTVL.